Given below is one T cell receptor beta chain in context. The V gene's germline CDR1 is SGHRS and CDR2 YFSETQ. CDR3 length: 16 amino acids. Trimming left V 3 bases short and J 0 bases short, with 16 bases between. The sample originates from a study of blood T cell repertoires in COVID-19. TCRdb's copy holds only in-frame clones and misses some; the assay was immunoSEQ multiplex PCR. Of approximately 210,000 clones in the sample, 87% were seen once. The chain employs TRBV5-1 and TRBJ2-7; tentatively, D is TRBD1 (6 bases). This receptor was identified in a woman in her twenties or thirties who had recovered from COVID-19. Input material: PBMCs or T cells enriched from blood (not recorded which). The CDR3 bases are TGCGCCAGCAGCTCAGGGGATGACGCACTCTCCTACGAGCAGTACTTC. It specifies CASSSGDDALSYEQYF.